The 19 T cell receptor beta chains below all came from one sample that was sequenced in a study of blood T cell repertoires in COVID-19. Measured with immunoSEQ multiplex PCR; TCRdb has only the in-frame clones, and not every one. This table has about 84,000 clones, around 82% appearing once. Sequences were obtained from peripheral blood. These receptors were obtained from an elderly man with active or convalescent COVID-19.

The rearrangement joins TRBV25-1 to TRBJ2-7; TRBD1 might be the D (6 bases). The CDR3 has 14 residues. Germline CDR1 MGHDK, CDR2 SYGVNS. The V gene lost 10 bases and the J gene lost 2 bases, with 18 bases spanning the gap. The CDR3 region has the DNA TGTGCCACCAGCCCGGACAGTACAACCTACGAGCAGTACTTC. This gives the protein CATSPDSTTYEQYF.

This chain uses TRBV7-2 with TRBJ2-3; the match to TRBD1 covers 9 bases. Trimming removed 1 base from V and 4 bases from J; junction bases left unmatched: 6. The germline V gene encodes CDR1 SGHTA and CDR2 FQGNSA. This CDR3 contains 16 residues. CDR3 sequence reads: CASSLVQGATSDTQYF. In DNA form, the CDR3 reads TGTGCCAGCAGCTTAGTACAGGGGGCTACATCAGATACGCAGTATTTT.

The chain recombines TRBV11-3 with TRBJ2-2; 9 nucleotides line up with TRBD2. The CDR3 sequence is 16 residues long. CDR1 is SGHNT and CDR2 is YENEEA in the germline V gene. V dropped 0 bases and J dropped 7; count of bases not matched to a gene: 6. The CDR3 region has the DNA TGTGCCAGCAGCTTAGAAGGACTAGCGTCGGGCGGGGAGCTGTTTTTT. It encodes CASSLEGLASGGELFF. Full variable domain (outside the CDR3, taken from reference TRBV11-3 and TRBJ2-2): EAGVVQSPRYKIIEKKQPVAFWCNPISGHNTLYWYLQNLGQGPELLIRYENEEAVDDSQLPKDRFSAERLKGVDSTLKIQPAELGDSAVYLCASSLEGLASGGELFFGEGSRLTVL.

In this sample, this clone turned up once. V usage is TRBV7-3 and J usage is TRBJ2-2, with 9 bases identical to TRBD2. The J segment lost 1 base and the V segment lost 5 bases, leaving 8 bases of the junction unmatched. This CDR3 region has 17 residues. Germline V gene lookup returns CDR1 SGHTA and CDR2 FQGTGA. CDR3 coding DNA: TGTGCCAGCAGCCAACCCTTAGCGGGGGTGAACACCGGGGAGCTGTTTTTT. This codes for CASSQPLAGVNTGELFF.

The chain combines TRBV5-4 with TRBJ2-2; possible D gene TRBD1, 7 bases. Trimming took off 3 bases at V and 4 bases at J, with 13 bases between the two ends. The CDR3 is 15 residues long. CDR1 is SGHNT, CDR2 YYREEE, per germline (reference sequence). The CDR3 here is CASSSGGGLTGELFF. CDR3 DNA: TGTGCCAGCAGCTCTGGAGGGGGCCTCACCGGGGAGCTGTTTTTT. Variable domain in full (rest from reference TRBV5-4 and TRBJ2-2): ETGVTQSPTHLIKTRGQQVTLRCSSQSGHNTVSWYQQALGQGPQFIFQYYREEENGRGNFPPRFSGLQFPNYSSELNVNALELDDSALYLCASSSGGGLTGELFFGEGSRLTVL.

This clone was detected only once. The chain has TRBV7-2 and TRBJ1-3; maybe TRBD1 (5 bases). There are 14 residues in the CDR3. V lost 2 bases and J lost 2, with 7 bases in between. Germline values: CDR1 SGHTA, CDR2 FQGNSA. The CDR3 sequence is CASSLQGTGNTIYF. DNA for the CDR3: TGTGCCAGCAGCTTACAGGGAACTGGAAACACCATATATTTT.

This chain joins TRBV18 and TRBJ1-1, with TRBD1 as a possible D gene (5 bases). Germline V gene lookup returns CDR1 KGHSH and CDR2 LQKENI. V was trimmed by 2 bases and J by 1 base, leaving 11 bases between them. This CDR3 is 15 amino acids long. The CDR3 loop is CASSPFARENTEAFF. The CDR3 DNA is TGTGCCAGCTCACCATTCGCCAGGGAGAACACTGAAGCTTTCTTT.

The chain employs TRBV7-2 and TRBJ1-2, with TRBD1 as a possible D gene (5 bases). The CDR3 covers 14 residues. Germline-derived CDR1 and CDR2 are SGHTA and FQGNSA. V was pared by 4 bases and J by 4 bases, with 13 bases between. The CDR3: CASSSIGGGYGYTF. The CDR3 bases are TGTGCCAGCAGCTCGATCGGGGGGGGCTATGGCTACACCTTC.

The chain uses TRBV6-2 or TRBV6-3 and TRBJ1-4; maybe TRBD1 (5 bases). V was cut by 1 base and J by 6 bases, with 12 bases left in between. This CDR3 has 15 amino acids. Germline assignment: CDR1 MNHEY and CDR2 SVGEGT. DNA of the CDR3: TGTGCCAGCAGTTACTGGCAGGGCTGGGATGAAAAACTGTTTTTT. Translated: CASSYWQGWDEKLFF.

The chain has TRBV25-1 and TRBJ1-6; unclear D gene. V lost 3 bases to trimming and J lost 7 bases, with 16 bases between them. Looked up from germline, CDR1 is MGHDK and CDR2 is SYGVNS. The CDR3 spans 16 residues. CDR3 sequence (DNA): TGTGCCAGCAGTGAGACTACCGGGCCGCTGAATTCACCCCTCCACTTT. Protein product: CASSETTGPLNSPLHF.

The chain recombines TRBV5-8 with TRBJ1-4; unclear D gene. The germline V gene has CDR1 SGHTS and CDR2 YDEGEE. The germline V and J ends were trimmed by 6 bases and 2 bases, with 17 bases remaining between them. This CDR3 is built from 16 residues. The CDR3 here is CASTPRAQRTNEKLFF. CDR3 DNA sequence: TGTGCCAGCACCCCGAGGGCGCAGCGCACTAATGAAAAACTGTTTTTT.

This clone was seen a single time. This chain links TRBV6-5 with TRBJ2-7; maybe TRBD1 (6 bases). The CDR3 totals 14 residues. Deletions cut 0 bases from V and 2 bases from J, with 8 bases between. Looked up from germline, CDR1 is MNHEY and CDR2 is SVGAGI. The CDR3, as DNA: TGTGCCAGCAGTTACTCGCACAGGGCCTACGAGCAGTACTTC. This sequence encodes CASSYSHRAYEQYF.

This clone was picked up a small number of times. This sequence joins TRBV30 and TRBJ2-3; TRBD2 matches 8 bases. CDR3 length equals 15 residues. Trimming removed 3 bases from V and 6 bases from J; junction bases left unmatched: 11. Looked up from germline, CDR1 is GTSNPN and CDR2 is SVGIG (reference sequence). For the CDR3, the DNA is TGTGCCTGGAGCACAACCGGGACTAGGGCGGATACGCAGTATTTT. Protein product: CAWSTTGTRADTQYF.

The gene calls are TRBV5-1 and TRBJ2-3; a weak D match, TRBD2 (7 bases). CDR1 and CDR2 (germline): SGHRS, YFSETQ. V shed 0 bases and J shed 4 bases, with 12 bases lying between them. The CDR3 consists of 15 residues. CDR3 protein: CASSLEGGTADTQYF. The CDR3 coding sequence is TGCGCCAGCAGCTTGGAGGGGGGGACGGCAGATACGCAGTATTTT. Supplemented by reference TRBV5-1 and TRBJ2-3, the full variable domain reads KAGVTQTPRYLIKTRGQQVTLSCSPISGHRSVSWYQQTPGQGLQFLFEYFSETQRNKGNFPGRFSGRQFSNSRSEMNVSTLELGDSALYLCASSLEGGTADTQYFGPGTRLTVL.

This rearrangement joins TRBV19 to TRBJ2-3, with 9 bases identical to TRBD1. The CDR3 is made up of 17 amino acids. Germline V gives CDR1 LNHDA, CDR2 SQIVND (reference sequence). Trimming removed 5 bases from V and 4 bases from J; junction bases left unmatched: 13. The CDR3 loop reads CASSSAHGTGRADTQYF. The CDR3 region has the DNA TGTGCCAGTAGTTCCGCGCACGGGACAGGGAGGGCAGATACGCAGTATTTT.

A few counts support this clone. In the same sample, other DNA sequences code for this CDR3. The CDR3 here is CASSANRDTIRNYGYTF. The CDR3 DNA reads as TGTGCCAGCAGCGCGAACCGGGACACGATTAGGAACTATGGCTACACCTTC. This chain links TRBV9 with TRBJ1-2; tentative D call: TRBD1 (6 bases). In germline, CDR1 is SGDLS, CDR2 YYNGEE. CDR3 length equals 17 residues. V was clipped by 3 bases and J by 2 bases, with 20 bases between them. The entire variable domain, with the rest obtained from reference TRBV9 and TRBJ1-2, is as follows: DSGVTQTPKHLITATGQRVTLRCSPRSGDLSVYWYQQSLDQGLQFLIQYYNGEERAKGNILERFSAQQFPDLHSELNLSSLELGDSALYFCASSANRDTIRNYGYTFGSGTRLTVV.

This clone was seen only once. V is TRBV5-1 and J is TRBJ2-7, with D perhaps matching TRBD1 (6 bases). Germline V gene data show CDR1 as SGHRS and CDR2 as YFSETQ. V was cut by 0 bases and J by 4 bases, with 23 bases left in between. This CDR3 contains 18 residues. The CDR3 region has the DNA TGCGCCAGCAGCTTGGGGCCCATTGACCGGGACACTCCATACGAGCAGTACTTC. Translation: CASSLGPIDRDTPYEQYF.

DNA for the CDR3: TGCGCCAGCAGCTTGGGAGGGAGCAATCAGCCCCAGCATTTT. This gives the protein CASSLGGSNQPQHF. The chain recombines TRBV5-1 with TRBJ1-5; D is unclear. This CDR3 region has 14 residues. The V gene lost 0 bases and the J gene lost 1 base, with 5 bases spanning the gap. In germline, CDR1 is SGHRS, CDR2 YFSETQ.

The chain employs TRBV7-8 and TRBJ2-1; TRBD1 is a possible D gene (6 bases). Trimming cost V 5 bases and J 0 bases, with 11 bases left between them. Germline loops: CDR1 SGHVS, CDR2 FQNEAQ. There are 15 residues in the CDR3. The CDR3 region has the DNA TGTGCCAGCAGCCAACAGGGAAGCTCCTACAATGAGCAGTTCTTC. Translation: CASSQQGSSYNEQFF.